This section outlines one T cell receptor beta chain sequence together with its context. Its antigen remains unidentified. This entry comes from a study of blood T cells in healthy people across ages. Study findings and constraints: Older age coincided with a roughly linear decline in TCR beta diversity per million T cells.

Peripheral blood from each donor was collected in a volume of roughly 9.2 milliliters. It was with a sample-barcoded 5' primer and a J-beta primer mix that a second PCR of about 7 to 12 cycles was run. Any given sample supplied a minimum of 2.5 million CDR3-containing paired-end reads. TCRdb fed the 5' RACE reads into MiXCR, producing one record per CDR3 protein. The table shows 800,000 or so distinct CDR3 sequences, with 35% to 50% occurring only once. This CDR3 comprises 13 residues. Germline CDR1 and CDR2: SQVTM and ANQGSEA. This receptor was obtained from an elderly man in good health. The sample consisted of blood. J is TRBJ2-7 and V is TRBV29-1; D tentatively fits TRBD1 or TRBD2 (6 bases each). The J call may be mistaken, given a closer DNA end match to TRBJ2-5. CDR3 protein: CSVYRDSRETQYF. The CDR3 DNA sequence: TGCAGCGTTTACAGGGACTCACGAGAGACCCAGTACTTC.